The clone carrying this TCR beta chain showed up just a few times. Its antigen is unidentified. The data stem from a study of Ad26.COV2.S vaccination and SARS-CoV-2 variants. General study points: A substantial breadth of spike-specific CD8+ and CD4+ T cell responses after vaccination has been reported. Placebo recipients showed lower spike-specific TCR breadth than vaccinees.

The ends lost 0 bases at V and 3 bases at J; junction bases unmatched: 1. Germline loops: CDR1 SGHVS, CDR2 FQNEAQ. This CDR3 region has 15 residues. TCRdb's copy holds only in-frame clones and misses some; the assay was immunoSEQ multiplex PCR. The repertoire includes about 350,000 clones, 92% of them detected once, and under 4% sits in the top ten. The material was peripheral blood, obtained after recovery from COVID-19. The chain combines TRBV7-8 with TRBJ2-2, with 7 bases aligning to TRBD1. The source is a human donor who had recovered from COVID-19. This CDR3 reads CASSLAQGDTGELFF. The CDR3 nucleotides are TGTGCCAGCAGCTTAGCGCAGGGGGACACCGGGGAGCTGTTTTTT.